The 29 T cell receptor beta chains given below trace back to one sample, sequenced in a study of shared clonotypes between healthy human individuals. Libraries were prepared by immunoSEQ multiplex PCR; TCRdb keeps only in-frame clonotypes and omits some of them. Of 2.3 million or so clones detected, over 85% appear once; the ten largest clones hold under 0.45%. The sequenced sample was naive CD4+ T cells from PBMCs. Subset of the sample: CD45RA+ positively selected. The source of these receptors is a man between 18 and 29 years old in good health. Some clones in this sample may be carry-over from other donors' samples.

The chain is built from TRBV28 and TRBJ1-1; D not certain. The CDR3 runs 12 residues. Trimming stripped 2 bases from V and 8 bases from J, with 9 bases between. From germline, CDR1 is MDHEN and CDR2 SYDVKM. CDR3 DNA sequence: TGTGCCAGCAGTTTACTCCCACTCGAAGCTTTCTTT. Its translation is CASSLLPLEAFF.

This clone was seen only once. The V and J genes are TRBV9 and TRBJ1-4, with D perhaps TRBD1 (5 bases). Trimming took 4 bases from V and 10 from J, leaving 14 bases between them. CDR1 is SGDLS, CDR2 YYNGEE, per germline. The CDR3 has 13 residues. CDR3 protein: CASSLASGGKLFF. CDR3 bases: TGTGCCAGCAGCCTCGCTTCGGGGGGAAAACTGTTTTTT.

A note on this clone: Other DNA sequences in this sample translate to the same CDR3. The chain recombines TRBV2 with TRBJ2-3, with D maybe TRBD2 (5 bases). V gave up 6 bases and J gave up 0 bases, with 7 bases separating them. The CDR3 consists of 13 residues. Germline V gene data show CDR1 as SNHLY and CDR2 as FYNNEI. The CDR3 sequence is CASSGGSTDTQYF. CDR3 nucleotide sequence: TGTGCCAGCAGCGGCGGGAGCACAGATACGCAGTATTTT.

The rearrangement joins TRBV6-6 to TRBJ2-7, with 7 bases fitting TRBD2. The CDR3 is 14 residues long. Germline values: CDR1 MNHNY, CDR2 SVGAGI (reference sequence). V gave up 5 bases and J gave up 3 bases; unmatched junction bases: 7. CDR3 region: CASSRGDYNYEQYF. CDR3 nucleotide sequence: TGTGCCAGCAGTCGGGGGGACTACAACTACGAGCAGTACTTC.

This clone appeared once. The CDR3: CASSPLRPPAPTDTQYF. The CDR3 bases are TGTGCCAGCTCCCCATTGAGGCCCCCAGCCCCCACAGATACGCAGTATTTT. The chain links TRBV18 to TRBJ2-3; D ambiguous. CDR3 length: 17 residues. Germline V lookup: CDR1 KGHSH, CDR2 LQKENI. Between the trimmed V and J ends, which lost 6 bases and 2 bases, there was a span of 21 bases. Combining the CDR3 with reference TRBV18 and TRBJ2-3 gives the whole variable domain NAGVMQNPRHLVRRRGQEARLRCSPMKGHSHVYWYRQLPEEGLKFMVYLQKENIIDESGMPKERFSAEFPKEGPSILRIQQVVRGDSAAYFCASSPLRPPAPTDTQYFGPGTRLTVL.

The rearrangement joins TRBV28 to TRBJ2-7, with D perhaps given as TRBD1 or TRBD2 (5 bases each). V gave up 8 bases and J gave up 10 bases, with 24 bases separating them. The length of the CDR3 is 14 residues. Germline V gives CDR1 MDHEN, CDR2 SYDVKM. DNA of the CDR3: TGTGCCAGCGGCACCGGGACGGTGAACCGCGACCAGTACTTC. It specifies CASGTGTVNRDQYF. Supplemented by reference TRBV28 and TRBJ2-7, the full variable domain reads DVKVTQSSRYLVKRTGEKVFLECVQDMDHENMFWYRQDPGLGLRLIYFSYDVKMKEKGDIPEGYSVSREKKERFSLILESASTNQTSMYLCASGTGTVNRDQYFGPGTRLTVT.

The chain links TRBV6-5 to TRBJ1-4; D uncertain. This CDR3 region has 15 residues. V lost 0 bases and J lost 6, with 11 bases in between. From germline, CDR1 is MNHEY and CDR2 SVGAGI. The CDR3 region is CASSYSEAIYEKLFF. DNA of the CDR3: TGTGCCAGCAGTTACTCGGAGGCGATCTATGAAAAACTGTTTTTT.

This clone was counted a single time. V is TRBV27 and J is TRBJ2-7, with D perhaps being TRBD1 or TRBD2 (6 bases each). The CDR3 is 14 residues long. V lost 3 bases and J 7 bases, leaving 16 bases between the germline ends. The germline CDR1 and CDR2 sequences are MNHEY and SMNVEV (reference sequence). The CDR3 sequence is CASSFYGGLGEQYF. The CDR3 region has the DNA TGTGCCAGCAGTTTCTACGGGGGCTTGGGAGAGCAGTACTTC.

The chain has TRBV19 and TRBJ2-7, with 10 bases identical to TRBD2. The CDR3 spans 17 residues. CDR1 is LNHDA, CDR2 SQIVND, per germline (reference sequence). Trimming removed 0 bases from V and 1 base from J; junction bases left unmatched: 6. In DNA form, the CDR3 reads TGTGCCAGTAGTATAGATTTGGGGACTAGCGAGTCCTACGAGCAGTACTTC. The encoded protein is CASSIDLGTSESYEQYF.

The chain uses TRBV15 and TRBJ2-7; a possible D gene is TRBD2 (5 bases). CDR3 size: 16 residues. The V gene's germline CDR1 is LNHNV and CDR2 YYDKDF (reference sequence). V was pared by 0 bases and J by 4 bases, with 16 bases between. CDR3 region: CATSRDEGYTTYEQYF. For the CDR3, the DNA is TGTGCCACCAGCAGAGATGAGGGCTACACTACGTACGAGCAGTACTTC.

This chain links TRBV5-4 with TRBJ1-2; TRBD1 agrees at 7 bases. V trimming: 0 bases; J trimming: 5 bases; junction bases outside the gene matches: 10. The CDR3 loop spans 16 amino acids. The germline V gene encodes CDR1 SGHNT and CDR2 YYREEE (reference sequence). As DNA, the CDR3 is TGTGCCAGCAGCTTGGACTCCAACAGCAGGGGGTATGGCTACACCTTC. It codes for CASSLDSNSRGYGYTF. Using reference TRBV5-4 and TRBJ1-2 for the parts outside the CDR3, the full variable domain is ETGVTQSPTHLIKTRGQQVTLRCSSQSGHNTVSWYQQALGQGPQFIFQYYREEENGRGNFPPRFSGLQFPNYSSELNVNALELDDSALYLCASSLDSNSRGYGYTFGSGTRLTVV.

This clone was counted between two and nine times. This sequence joins TRBV5-1 and TRBJ1-1; D not certain. Germline V gene sequence: CDR1 SGHRS, CDR2 YFSETQ. This CDR3 contains 14 residues. V lost 0 bases and J 4 bases, leaving 10 bases between the germline ends. The CDR3, as DNA: TGCGCCAGCAGCTTGGAACTTTCTCCCACTGAAGCTTTCTTT. It translates to CASSLELSPTEAFF.

This sequence joins TRBV5-5 and TRBJ2-1; TRBD2 matches at 13 bases. CDR1 SGHKS and CDR2 YYEKEE come from the germline V gene (reference sequence). The V gene end was trimmed by 4 bases and the J gene end by 7 bases; junction bases not matched to a gene: 5. CDR3 length: 15 residues. The CDR3 spells CASSRTSGRGNEQFF. The CDR3 DNA is TGTGCCAGCAGCAGGACTAGCGGGAGAGGGAATGAGCAGTTCTTC.

V is TRBV14 and J is TRBJ2-7; no firm D call. Trimming took off 3 bases at V and 0 bases at J, with 6 bases between the two ends. The germline V gene has CDR1 SGHDN and CDR2 FVKESK. There are 13 residues in the CDR3. The CDR3 coding sequence is TGTGCCAGCAGCCAGAGGAGCTCCTACGAGCAGTACTTC. Amino acid sequence: CASSQRSSYEQYF. Together with reference TRBV14 and TRBJ2-7, the CDR3 gives the full variable domain: EAGVTQFPSHSVIEKGQTVTLRCDPISGHDNLYWYRRVMGKEIKFLLHFVKESKQDESGMPNNRFLAERTGGTYSTLKVQPAELEDSGVYFCASSQRSSYEQYFGPGTRLTVT.

This clone was counted once. V and J are TRBV10-1 and TRBJ2-1; D might be TRBD2 (7 bases). Trimming left V 4 bases short and J 3 bases short, with 13 bases between. Germline values: CDR1 WNHNN, CDR2 SYGVQD (reference sequence). The CDR3 runs 15 residues. As DNA, the CDR3 is TGCGCCAGCAGTGCTAAGCGGGACATCTACAATGAGCAGTTCTTC. Its protein product is CASSAKRDIYNEQFF.

The V and J genes are TRBV19 and TRBJ1-5, with D maybe TRBD1 (5 bases). With 5 bases removed from V and 5 bases from J, the gap between germline ends came to 16 bases. The CDR3 contains 15 residues. Per germline, CDR1 LNHDA and CDR2 SQIVND (reference sequence). Written as DNA, the CDR3 is TGTGCCAGTAGTTCTGTCGACAGACTCGATCAGCCCCAGCATTTT. As protein: CASSSVDRLDQPQHF.

The rearrangement uses TRBV6-1 and TRBJ1-3, with a weak D call TRBD1 (6 bases). Germline loops: CDR1 MNHNS, CDR2 SASEGT. The CDR3 consists of 15 residues. The V gene lost 7 bases and the J gene lost 0 bases, with 13 bases spanning the gap. CDR3 amino acids: CASITGSSSGNTIYF. The CDR3 DNA reads as TGTGCCAGCATAACAGGGTCAAGCTCTGGAAACACCATATATTTT.

The rearrangement joins TRBV5-8 to TRBJ2-5; D possibly matches TRBD1 or TRBD2 (5 bases each). Deletions cut 2 bases from V and 4 bases from J, with 15 bases between. Germline assignment: CDR1 SGHTS and CDR2 YDEGEE. This CDR3 is built from 15 residues. CDR3 DNA: TGTGCCAGCAGCTTTATGGGGGACCTCCGAGAGACCCAGTACTTC. The encoded protein is CASSFMGDLRETQYF. The full variable domain, its missing parts supplied by reference TRBV5-8 and TRBJ2-5, is EAGVTQSPTHLIKTRGQQATLRCSPISGHTSVYWYQQALGLGLQFLLWYDEGEERNRGNFPPRFSGRQFPNYSSELNVNALELEDSALYLCASSFMGDLRETQYFGPGTRLLVL.

In DNA, the CDR3 is TGTGCCAGCAGCTTAGGTTACGGGAACTATGGCTACACCTTC. Protein product: CASSLGYGNYGYTF. The chain combines TRBV7-2 with TRBJ1-2, with no clear D. This CDR3 has 14 amino acids. CDR1 is SGHTA and CDR2 is FQGNSA in the germline V gene. The V gene lost 1 base and the J gene lost 2 bases, with 8 bases spanning the gap.

The rearrangement uses TRBV6-5 and TRBJ2-7; D tentatively fits TRBD1 or TRBD2 (6 bases each). This CDR3 contains 16 residues. Per the germline V gene, CDR1 is MNHEY and CDR2 is SVGAGI. The ends were cut back, 4 bases at V and 3 bases at J, with 19 bases in the middle. CDR3 amino acids: CASSSGDGGLGYEQYF. In nucleotides, the CDR3 is TGTGCCAGCAGTTCCGGTGACGGGGGCTTGGGCTACGAGCAGTACTTC.

This clone was found once. The chain is built from TRBV10-3 and TRBJ2-1; TRBD2 matches at 10 bases. This CDR3 is built from 14 residues. CDR1 and CDR2 from the germline V gene are ENHRY and SYGVKD. V lost 10 bases and J lost 2; bases outside the gene matches: 5. CDR3 protein: CATSGTSAYNEQFF. The CDR3 bases are TGTGCCACGTCCGGGACTAGCGCCTACAATGAGCAGTTCTTC.

This rearrangement joins TRBV12-5 to TRBJ2-7, with 11 bases lining up with TRBD2. The length of the CDR3 is 15 residues. In germline, CDR1 is LGHNT, CDR2 FRNRAP. V was pared by 4 bases and J by 3 bases, with 5 bases of the junction left unmatched. CDR3 coding DNA: TGTGCTAGTGGTTATGGGACTAGCGGACTCTACGAGCAGTACTTC. It is translated as CASGYGTSGLYEQYF.

This sequence joins TRBV5-1 and TRBJ2-3, with TRBD2 as a possible D gene (6 bases). Trimming pared 3 bases from V and 4 bases from J, leaving 18 bases between. CDR3 length: 16 residues. Looked up from germline, CDR1 is SGHRS and CDR2 is YFSETQ. CDR3 coding DNA: TGCGCCAGCAGCTCACAAAGCACGGGAGTAGCAGATACGCAGTATTTT. It is translated as CASSSQSTGVADTQYF.

This chain uses TRBV28 with TRBJ2-7; perhaps D is TRBD1 or TRBD2 (5 bases each). The ends were cut back, 7 bases at V and 3 bases at J, with 16 bases in the middle. The CDR3 totals 14 residues. Germline loops: CDR1 MDHEN, CDR2 SYDVKM. The chain's CDR3 is CASNRDANYYEQYF. The CDR3 region has the DNA TGTGCCAGCAACCGGGACGCAAATTACTACGAGCAGTACTTC.

This chain joins TRBV6-5 and TRBJ2-1; 12 bases align to TRBD2. Per the germline V gene, CDR1 is MNHEY and CDR2 is SVGAGI. CDR3 length equals 14 residues. Losses at the gene ends were 2 bases for V and 10 bases for J; bases not matched to a gene: 3. CDR3 coding DNA: TGTGCCAGCAGTTACGAGACTAGCGGGAGAGAGCAGTTCTTC. This codes for CASSYETSGREQFF.

V gene TRBV30 combines with J gene TRBJ1-1; TRBD1 might be the D (5 bases). This CDR3 contains 12 residues. Germline lookup yields CDR1 GTSNPN and CDR2 SVGIG (reference sequence). V dropped 3 bases and J dropped 7 bases, with 12 bases sitting between them. The CDR3 region is CAWSPDGGEAFF. In DNA form, the CDR3 reads TGTGCCTGGAGCCCGGACGGGGGTGAAGCTTTCTTT.

CDR3 region: CASSSGRPNTGELFF. CDR3 nucleotides: TGTGCCAGCAGTAGCGGGAGGCCGAACACCGGGGAGCTGTTTTTT. J is TRBJ2-2 and V is TRBV28, with 9 bases fitting TRBD2. The CDR3 runs to 15 residues. V shed 5 bases, J shed 0 bases, and the junction held 1 base outside the gene matches. The germline gives CDR1 MDHEN, CDR2 SYDVKM.

This clone has only one observation. J is TRBJ2-7 and V is TRBV28, with 8 positions matching TRBD2. CDR3 length equals 14 residues. Germline CDR1 and CDR2: MDHEN and SYDVKM. The J segment lost 5 bases and the V segment lost 5 bases, leaving 8 bases of the junction unmatched. CDR3 loop: CASSVRGGRNEQYF. CDR3 nucleotides: TGTGCCAGCAGTGTCCGGGGGGGGAGGAACGAGCAGTACTTC.

The V and J genes are TRBV23-1 and TRBJ2-7; D may be TRBD1 (6 bases). TRBV23-1 is marked as an open reading frame, function uncertain. Trimming took off 4 bases at V and 2 bases at J, with 12 bases between the two ends. The CDR3 is 14 amino acids. Here the CDR3 reads CASSRAGDPYEQYF. Written as DNA, the CDR3 is TGCGCCAGCAGTCGGGCAGGGGATCCCTACGAGCAGTACTTC.